This TCR beta chain originates from a study of T cell responses to AZD1222 COVID-19 vaccine. Whole-study findings and limits: Baseline seropositivity occurred in only a handful of AZD1222 recipients. The donor group comprised mostly white British people and more females; the analysis possibly underestimated clonal diversity.

This clone has only one observation. Its antigen is unidentified. The junction had 9 bases not matched to a gene; V was cut back by 5 bases and J by 1 base. The CDR3 is 16 residues long. In germline, CDR1 is LNHDA, CDR2 SQIVND (reference sequence). Recipients boosted at about 4 weeks or about 12 weeks are pooled. Some clones are missing from TCRdb's copy, which holds only in-frame ones; the method was immunoSEQ multiplex PCR. The sample lists some 100,000 clones, about 86% occurring once. The origin of this receptor is an adult who received the AZD1222 COVID-19 vaccine. This sequence joins TRBV19 and TRBJ2-3; 7 bases align to TRBD2. The sequences come from peripheral blood, collected 28 days after the second AZD1222 dose. This CDR3 reads CASSSRSSGGTDTQYF. The CDR3 nucleotides are TGTGCCAGTAGTTCCCGATCCAGCGGGGGCACAGATACGCAGTATTTT.